This TCR beta chain originates from a study of kidney transplant recipient with SARS-CoV-2 infection. The length of the CDR3 is 18 residues. Trimming at V came to 5 bases and at J to 3 bases, leaving 13 bases not matched to a gene. Germline lookup yields CDR1 SEHNR and CDR2 FQNEAQ (reference sequence). This clonotype came up many times. TCRdb fed the reads into MiXCR, producing one record per CDR3 protein. Of some 220,000 distinct CDR3 sequences listed, 25% to 30% are singletons. The source material was a blood sample, sampled at baseline and on day 111 from a kidney transplant recipient. This TCR was recovered from a male patient between 25 and 39 years old who had COVID-19 and was a kidney transplant recipient. Some T cells may be graft donor cells. The chain has TRBV7-9 and TRBJ2-3, with 11 bases identical to TRBD2. The CDR3 DNA is TGTGCCAGCAGCCAATTTCGGACTAGCGGGTGGGGGACAGATACGCAGTATTTT. The encoded protein is CASSQFRTSGWGTDTQYF.